The rows below give T cell receptor beta chains drawn from one sample of a study of STAT5B mutations in CD4+ large granular lymphocyte leukemia. This table comes from immunoSEQ multiplex PCR, and its TCRdb copy is limited to in-frame clones, with some not included. Altogether around 20,000 clones are present, 82% being singletons, with the ten largest covering under 10%. Material for sequencing was CD4+ T cells from blood buffy coats. Receptors were obtained from a human donor in good health. CDR3s include the opening cysteine and the closing phenylalanine or tryptophan. Each record gives: CDR3 protein, CDR3 DNA, clone size, V gene, J gene, D gene. The D gene is left open where the match is weak. Clone size is shown for a subset of rows, as once, few, many or a class of expanded clone.

CAISESPNNEQFF	TGTGCCATCAGTGAGTCCCCTAACAATGAGCAGTTCTTC	once	TRBV10-3	TRBJ2-1	-
CASSVRGAQGETQYF	TGTGCCAGCAGTGTACGGGGGGCGCAGGGAGAGACCCAGTACTTC	-	TRBV2	TRBJ2-5	-
CASSQDRGSYTF	TGTGCCAGCAGCCAGGACAGGGGCAGCTACACCTTC	-	TRBV11-1	TRBJ1-2	TRBD1
CSVEAGANVLTF	TGCAGCGTTGAGGCTGGGGCCAACGTCCTGACTTTC	-	TRBV29-1	TRBJ2-6	-
CASSQDFGHSWGGSTEAFF	TGCGCCAGCAGCCAAGATTTTGGACACTCTTGGGGAGGGAGCACTGAAGCTTTCTTT	-	TRBV4-3	TRBJ1-1	-
CASSAAGFTDTQYF	TGTGCCAGCAGCGCAGCGGGGTTCACAGATACGCAGTATTTT	-	TRBV7-6	TRBJ2-3	TRBD2
CASSPRGGRVQNNEQFF	TGTGCCAGCAGTCCCCGGGGTGGTCGGGTTCAGAACAATGAGCAGTTCTTC	-	TRBV11-2	TRBJ2-1	-
CASSLEQGFRTDTQYF	TGTGCCAGCAGCCTTGAGCAGGGTTTTAGGACAGATACGCAGTATTTT	-	TRBV5-6	TRBJ2-3	-
CASSEFEGRNIQYF	TGTGCCAGCAGTGAATTTGAGGGGAGGAACATTCAGTACTTC	-	TRBV25-1	TRBJ2-4	-
CASSLRPTGTDSTDTQYF	TGCGCCAGCAGCTTGCGCCCAACCGGGACAGATTCCACAGATACGCAGTATTTT	-	TRBV5-1	TRBJ2-3	TRBD1
CASSLTGGGYGYTF	TGTGCCAGCAGTCTAACTGGGGGGGGGTATGGCTACACCTTC	-	TRBV28	TRBJ1-2	-
CASSLEGALALVQFF	TGTGCCAGCAGCTTAGAGGGAGCGTTAGCCCTGGTGCAGTTCTTC	-	TRBV7-9	TRBJ2-1	-
CASSGTGREKLFF	TGTGCCAGTAGTGGGACAGGGAGGGAAAAACTGTTTTTT	once	TRBV19	TRBJ1-4	TRBD1
CASSAWGRNTEAFF	TGTGCCAGCAGTGCCTGGGGGAGGAACACTGAAGCTTTCTTT	-	TRBV2	TRBJ1-1	-
CASSFRDFTTDTQYF	TGCGCCAGCAGCTTTAGGGACTTCACCACAGATACGCAGTATTTT	-	TRBV5-1	TRBJ2-3	-
CASSFWGARGVGKLFF	TGTGCCAGCAGTTTTTGGGGTGCCAGGGGGGTCGGAAAACTGTTTTTT	once	TRBV28	TRBJ1-4	TRBD1
CASSTRGGASYNEQFF	TGTGCCAGCAGTACCCGCGGGGGGGCGTCCTACAATGAGCAGTTCTTC	-	TRBV2	TRBJ2-1	TRBD2
CASSPGGTDAGYGYTF	TGTGCCAGCAGCCCGGGAGGGACGGATGCTGGCTATGGCTACACCTTC	-	TRBV4-2	TRBJ1-2	-
CASSRRSTEAFF	TGTGCCAGCAGTCGGCGGAGCACTGAAGCTTTCTTT	few	TRBV25-1	TRBJ1-1	-
CATSRDLQTAGELFF	TGTGCCACCAGCAGAGATTTACAAACGGCTGGGGAGCTGTTTTTT	-	TRBV15	TRBJ2-2	-
CASRGLGTADTEAFF	TGTGCCAGCAGAGGACTCGGGACGGCGGACACTGAAGCTTTCTTT	-	TRBV6-5	TRBJ1-1	-
CASSLAGQRATYNEQFF	TGTGCCAGCAGCTTGGCTGGCCAGCGGGCAACCTACAATGAGCAGTTCTTC	-	TRBV5-4	TRBJ2-1	-
CSATGGWQETQYF	TGCAGCGCGACAGGGGGCTGGCAAGAGACCCAGTACTTC	-	TRBV29-1	TRBJ2-5	TRBD1
CASSSDSYSNQPQHF	TGTGCCAGCAGCTCGGACAGCTATAGCAATCAGCCCCAGCATTTT	-	TRBV6-5	TRBJ1-5	-
CASSFSQGTNEKLFF	TGTGCCAGTAGTTTCTCACAGGGGACTAATGAAAAACTGTTTTTT	-	TRBV19	TRBJ1-4	TRBD1
CASSGTPTPSGANVLTF	TGTGCCAGTAGTGGGACACCTACCCCCTCTGGGGCCAACGTCCTGACTTTC	-	TRBV19	TRBJ2-6	-
CASSLGQNPGNTIYF	TGTGCCAGCAGCTTAGGACAGAACCCTGGAAACACCATATATTTT	-	TRBV11-2	TRBJ1-3	-
CASSLRGNTEAFF	TGTGCCAGCAGTCTTCGGGGGAACACTGAAGCTTTCTTT	few	TRBV27	TRBJ1-1	-
CAWSERGSGRLNEQFF	TGTGCCTGGAGCGAACGTGGGAGCGGGAGGCTTAATGAGCAGTTCTTC	once	TRBV30	TRBJ2-1	TRBD2
CASRLQGNQPQHF	TGTGCCAGCAGGCTACAGGGTAATCAGCCCCAGCATTTT	-	TRBV6-5	TRBJ1-5	-
CASSYTTGGDQPQHF	TGTGCCAGCAGTTACACCACAGGGGGCGATCAGCCCCAGCATTTT	-	TRBV6-6	TRBJ1-5	TRBD1
CASSPPLQSGELFF	TGTGCCAGCTCACCACCGCTACAGTCCGGGGAGCTGTTTTTT	-	TRBV18	TRBJ2-2	-
CASSQDRGRETQYF	TGCGCCAGCAGCCAAGATCGGGGTCGAGAGACCCAGTACTTC	-	TRBV4-1	TRBJ2-5	-
CASSRGQQDYGYTF	TGTGCCAGCAGCCGAGGGCAACAAGACTATGGCTACACCTTC	-	TRBV7-9	TRBJ1-2	-
CASRENRGGSGEAFF	TGTGCCAGCAGGGAAAACAGGGGCGGGAGTGGCGAAGCTTTCTTT	few	TRBV25-1	TRBJ1-1	TRBD1
CASSRDRAGVKDGYTF	TGCGCCAGCAGCCGGGACAGGGCAGGGGTAAAGGATGGCTACACCTTC	-	TRBV5-1	TRBJ1-2	TRBD1
CASSPPGLAGPDTQYF	TGTGCCAGCTCACCACCAGGACTAGCGGGCCCAGATACGCAGTATTTT	-	TRBV18	TRBJ2-3	TRBD2
CASSLGGATDTQYF	TGTGCCAGCAGCTTGGGGGGGGCGACAGATACGCAGTATTTT	-	TRBV7-9	TRBJ2-3	-
CASSLRPSSYNEQFF	TGCGCCAGCAGCTTGCGGCCCAGCTCCTACAATGAGCAGTTCTTC	-	TRBV5-1	TRBJ2-1	-
CASSEWNRSGYTF	TGCGCCAGCAGTGAGTGGAACAGGAGTGGCTACACCTTC	few	TRBV10-2	TRBJ1-2	-
CASSWGRGLGNSPLHF	TGTGCCAGCAGTTGGGGAAGGGGATTAGGAAATTCACCCCTCCACTTT	-	TRBV28	TRBJ1-6	-
CASSRGQWNSNQPQHF	TGTGCCAGTAGTAGGGGACAGTGGAATAGCAATCAGCCCCAGCATTTT	few	TRBV19	TRBJ1-5	TRBD1
CASSLGSQTQYF	TGTGCCAGCAGCTTAGGGTCCCAGACCCAGTACTTC	-	TRBV7-9	TRBJ2-5	-
CASGPTGATNEKLFF	TGTGCCAGCGGGCCCACGGGTGCAACTAATGAAAAACTGTTTTTT	-	TRBV7-7	TRBJ1-4	-
CAWSGQGNNQPQHF	TGTGCCTGGAGCGGACAGGGGAACAATCAGCCCCAGCATTTT	-	TRBV30	TRBJ1-5	TRBD1
CASSRPRTPGTSGAFYEQYF	TGTGCCAGCAGCCGTCCCCGGACACCTGGGACTAGCGGGGCCTTCTACGAGCAGTACTTC	-	TRBV21-1	TRBJ2-7	-
CASSPRGGSGYEQYF	TGTGCCAGCAGTCCCCGCGGAGGGAGTGGCTACGAGCAGTACTTC	-	TRBV27	TRBJ2-7	-
CASSRAGGPLNEQFF	TGTGCCAGCAGTAGAGCGGGAGGACCCCTCAATGAGCAGTTCTTC	-	TRBV28	TRBJ2-1	TRBD2
CASSQGQEFAYEQYF	TGTGCCAGCAGCCAGGGACAGGAGTTTGCCTACGAGCAGTACTTC	-	TRBV4-2	TRBJ2-7	TRBD1
CSVEDLRREGRHNEQFF	TGCAGCGTTGAAGATCTTCGGCGGGAGGGCCGCCACAATGAGCAGTTCTTC	-	TRBV29-1	TRBJ2-1	TRBD2
CASSSYRYTGELFF	TGTGCCAGCAGTTCCTACCGATACACCGGGGAGCTGTTTTTT	-	TRBV28	TRBJ2-2	-
CASSGGTGGEYEQYF	TGCGCCAGCAGCGGTGGGACAGGGGGCGAGTACGAGCAGTACTTC	-	TRBV5-1	TRBJ2-7	TRBD1
CASSPPGTGVSNEQFF	TGTGCCAGTAGTCCCCCCGGGACAGGGGTTTCCAATGAGCAGTTCTTC	few	TRBV19	TRBJ2-1	TRBD1
CASSIRGAETMNTEAFF	TGTGCCAGTAGTATTAGGGGGGCAGAAACTATGAACACTGAAGCTTTCTTT	-	TRBV19	TRBJ1-1	-
CASSIGTGTSYEQYF	TGTGCCAGTAGTATCGGGACAGGCACCTCCTACGAGCAGTACTTC	-	TRBV19	TRBJ2-7	TRBD1
CASKLPLGEGQGEQYF	TGTGCCAGCAAACTTCCTTTAGGGGAGGGCCAGGGGGAGCAGTACTTC	-	TRBV28	TRBJ2-7	-
CASLGTSGASYNEQFF	TGTGCCAGCTTGGGGACTAGCGGGGCCTCCTACAATGAGCAGTTCTTC	-	TRBV7-8	TRBJ2-1	TRBD2
CASSLAGGPLNEQFF	TGTGCCAGCAGTTTAGCGGGAGGGCCTCTCAATGAGCAGTTCTTC	-	TRBV28	TRBJ2-1	TRBD2
CASSLSTDTQYF	TGTGCCAGCAGTCTGTCAACAGATACGCAGTATTTT	-	TRBV7-2	TRBJ2-3	-